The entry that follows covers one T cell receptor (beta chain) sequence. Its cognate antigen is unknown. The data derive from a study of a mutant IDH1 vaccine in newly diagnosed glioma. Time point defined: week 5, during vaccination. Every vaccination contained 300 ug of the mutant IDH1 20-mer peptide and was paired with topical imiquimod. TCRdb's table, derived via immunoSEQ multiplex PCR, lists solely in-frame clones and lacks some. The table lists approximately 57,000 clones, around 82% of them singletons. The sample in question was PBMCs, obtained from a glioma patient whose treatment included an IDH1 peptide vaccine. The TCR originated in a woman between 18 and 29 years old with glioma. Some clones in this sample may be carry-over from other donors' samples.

CDR3 sequence reads: CASSIGPLAGGYEQYF. The CDR3 nucleotides read TGTGCCAGTAGTATAGGACCACTAGCGGGAGGGTACGAGCAGTACTTC. The rearrangement uses TRBV19 and TRBJ2-5; 13 nucleotides line up with TRBD2. The J call may be wrong; the DNA end is better matched by TRBJ2-7. Germline CDR1 and CDR2: LNHDA and SQIVND (reference sequence). The CDR3 is 16 amino acids.